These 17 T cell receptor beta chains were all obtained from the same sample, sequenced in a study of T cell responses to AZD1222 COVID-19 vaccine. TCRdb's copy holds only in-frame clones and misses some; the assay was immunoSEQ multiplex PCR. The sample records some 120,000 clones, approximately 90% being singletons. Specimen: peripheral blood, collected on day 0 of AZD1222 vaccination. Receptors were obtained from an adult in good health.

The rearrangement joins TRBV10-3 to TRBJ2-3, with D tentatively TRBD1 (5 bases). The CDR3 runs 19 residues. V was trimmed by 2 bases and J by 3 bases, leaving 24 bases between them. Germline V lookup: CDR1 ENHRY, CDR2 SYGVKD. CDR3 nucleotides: TGTGCCATCAGTGAGACCCATACGACCCATGGGCAGGGTACAGATACGCAGTATTTT. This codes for CAISETHTTHGQGTDTQYF.

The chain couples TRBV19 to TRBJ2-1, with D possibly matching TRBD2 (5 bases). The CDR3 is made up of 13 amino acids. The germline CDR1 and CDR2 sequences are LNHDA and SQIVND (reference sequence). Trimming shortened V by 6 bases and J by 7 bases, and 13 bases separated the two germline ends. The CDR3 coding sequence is TGTGCCAGTAGAGAAATAGCGACAAATGAGCAGTTCTTC. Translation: CASREIATNEQFF.

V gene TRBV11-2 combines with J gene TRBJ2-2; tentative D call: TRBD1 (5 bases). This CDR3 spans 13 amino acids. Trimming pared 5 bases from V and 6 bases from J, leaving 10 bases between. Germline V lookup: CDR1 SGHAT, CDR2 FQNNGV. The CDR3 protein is CASSPQGSGELFF. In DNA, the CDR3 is TGTGCCAGCAGCCCTCAGGGATCCGGGGAGCTGTTTTTT.

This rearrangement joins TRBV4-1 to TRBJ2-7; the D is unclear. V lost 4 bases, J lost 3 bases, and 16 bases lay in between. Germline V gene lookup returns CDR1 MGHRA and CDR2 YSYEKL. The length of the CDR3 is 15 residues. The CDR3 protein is CASSPTAAGIYEQYF. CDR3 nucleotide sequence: TGCGCCAGCAGCCCCACGGCGGCAGGAATCTACGAGCAGTACTTC.

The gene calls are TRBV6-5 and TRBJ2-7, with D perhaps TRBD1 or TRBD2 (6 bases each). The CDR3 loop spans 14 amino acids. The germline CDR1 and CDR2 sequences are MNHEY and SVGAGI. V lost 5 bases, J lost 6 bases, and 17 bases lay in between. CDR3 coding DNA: TGTGCCAGCAGTCCCGAAGGGGGGCGCCGCGAGCAGTACTTC. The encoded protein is CASSPEGGRREQYF.

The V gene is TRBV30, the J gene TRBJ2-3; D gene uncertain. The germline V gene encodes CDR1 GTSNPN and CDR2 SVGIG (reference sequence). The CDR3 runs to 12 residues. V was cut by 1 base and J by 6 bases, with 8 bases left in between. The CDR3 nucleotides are TGTGCCTGGAGTGCTCCCTCGGATACGCAGTATTTT. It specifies CAWSAPSDTQYF.

CDR3 DNA sequence: TGTGCCACCAGTGACCTCGACAGGGTTCCTGTGGGTCACACCATATATTTT. Its protein product is CATSDLDRVPVGHTIYF. The rearrangement joins TRBV24-1 to TRBJ1-3, with 7 bases identical to TRBD1. V lost 4 bases to trimming and J lost 8 bases; unmatched junction nucleotides: 16. The CDR3 is made up of 17 amino acids. Germline V gene sequence: CDR1 KGHDR, CDR2 SFDVKD.

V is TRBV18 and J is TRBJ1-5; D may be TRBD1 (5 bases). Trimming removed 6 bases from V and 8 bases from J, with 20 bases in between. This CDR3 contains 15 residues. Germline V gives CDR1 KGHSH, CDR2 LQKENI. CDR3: CASSPNWGYVEPQHF. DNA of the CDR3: TGTGCCAGCTCCCCCAACTGGGGGTACGTTGAGCCCCAGCATTTT.

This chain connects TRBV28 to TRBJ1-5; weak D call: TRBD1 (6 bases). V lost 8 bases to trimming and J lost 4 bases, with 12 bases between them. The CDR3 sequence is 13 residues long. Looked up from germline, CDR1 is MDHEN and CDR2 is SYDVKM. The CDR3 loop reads CASWGAGNQPQHF. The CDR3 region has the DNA TGTGCCAGCTGGGGGGCTGGGAATCAGCCCCAGCATTTT.

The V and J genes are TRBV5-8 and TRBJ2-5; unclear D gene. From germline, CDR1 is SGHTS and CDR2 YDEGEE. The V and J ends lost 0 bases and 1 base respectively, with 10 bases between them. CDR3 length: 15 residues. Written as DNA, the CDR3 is TGTGCCAGCAGCTTGGGAAGCAGGATCCAAGAGACCCAGTACTTC. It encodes CASSLGSRIQETQYF.

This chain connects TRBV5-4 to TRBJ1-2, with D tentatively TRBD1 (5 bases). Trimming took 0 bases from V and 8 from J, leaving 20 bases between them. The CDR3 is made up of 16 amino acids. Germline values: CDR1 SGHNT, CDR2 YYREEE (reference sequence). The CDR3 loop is CASSLALEMAGRGYTF. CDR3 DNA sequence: TGTGCCAGCAGCTTGGCACTCGAAATGGCGGGGCGCGGCTACACCTTC.

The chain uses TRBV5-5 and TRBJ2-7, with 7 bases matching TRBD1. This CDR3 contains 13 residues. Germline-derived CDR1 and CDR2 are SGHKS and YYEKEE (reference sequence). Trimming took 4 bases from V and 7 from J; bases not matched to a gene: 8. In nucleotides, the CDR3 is TGTGCCAGCAGCGGGGGACAGAACAGGGAGCAGTACTTC. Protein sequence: CASSGGQNREQYF.

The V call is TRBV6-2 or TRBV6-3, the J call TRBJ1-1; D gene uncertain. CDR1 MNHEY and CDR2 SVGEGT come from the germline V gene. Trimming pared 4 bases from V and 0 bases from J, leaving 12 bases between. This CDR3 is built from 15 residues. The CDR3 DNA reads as TGTGCCAGCAGTTGGTTTGGAGGGCTGAACACTGAAGCTTTCTTT. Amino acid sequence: CASSWFGGLNTEAFF.

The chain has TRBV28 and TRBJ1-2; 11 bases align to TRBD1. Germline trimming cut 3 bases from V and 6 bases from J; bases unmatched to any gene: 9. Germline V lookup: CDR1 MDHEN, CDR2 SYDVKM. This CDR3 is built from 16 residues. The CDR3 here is CASSLDRGRTRDGYTF. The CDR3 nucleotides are TGTGCCAGCAGTTTGGACAGGGGGCGAACTCGGGATGGCTACACCTTC.

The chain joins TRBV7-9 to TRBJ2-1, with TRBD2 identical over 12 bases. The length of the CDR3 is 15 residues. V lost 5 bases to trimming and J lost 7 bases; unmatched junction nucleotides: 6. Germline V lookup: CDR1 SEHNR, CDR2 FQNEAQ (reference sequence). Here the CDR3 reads CASSPSGGARNEQFF. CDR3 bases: TGTGCCAGCAGCCCTAGCGGGGGGGCCAGAAATGAGCAGTTCTTC.

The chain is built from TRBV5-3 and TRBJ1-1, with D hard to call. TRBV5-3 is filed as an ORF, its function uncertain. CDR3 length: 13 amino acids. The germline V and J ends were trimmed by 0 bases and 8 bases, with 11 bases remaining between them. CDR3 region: CARSLAEHEEAFF. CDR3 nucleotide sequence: TGTGCCAGAAGCTTGGCGGAACACGAGGAAGCTTTCTTT.

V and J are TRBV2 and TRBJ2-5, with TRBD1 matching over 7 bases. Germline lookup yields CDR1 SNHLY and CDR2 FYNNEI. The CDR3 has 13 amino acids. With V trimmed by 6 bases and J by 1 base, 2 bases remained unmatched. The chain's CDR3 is CASRRGPQETQYF. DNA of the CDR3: TGTGCCAGCAGAAGGGGGCCCCAAGAGACCCAGTACTTC.